The 17 T cell receptor beta chains reported below all come from one sample, sequenced in a study of blood T cell repertoires in COVID-19 (dated by TCRdb to about 2020). Receptor libraries were prepared by the immunoSEQ multiplex PCR assay. Held by TCRdb, this immuneACCESS table contains in-frame sequences only and omits some clones. Under half of the omission traces to an unresolved V gene where checked; the cause of the rest is unknown. The sample records about 140,000 clones, about 80% of which are singletons. The top ten hold around 1.6% of the sample. What was sequenced was PBMCs or T cells enriched from blood (not recorded which). Receptor source: a woman aged 18-35 years who had been exposed to COVID-19.

The rearrangement joins TRBV28 to TRBJ2-1, with a weak D call TRBD2 (6 bases). The CDR3 extends over 15 amino acids. V shed 3 bases and J shed 4 bases, with 13 bases lying between them. Germline V gene data show CDR1 as MDHEN and CDR2 as SYDVKM. The CDR3 DNA reads TGTGCCAGCAGTTTCATCCGGGACTCATACAATGAGCAGTTCTTC. Encoded protein: CASSFIRDSYNEQFF. Looking up the rest from reference TRBV28 and TRBJ2-1 gives the full variable domain: DVKVTQSSRYLVKRTGEKVFLECVQDMDHENMFWYRQDPGLGLRLIYFSYDVKMKEKGDIPEGYSVSREKKERFSLILESASTNQTSMYLCASSFIRDSYNEQFFGPGTRLTVL.

This chain joins TRBV2 and TRBJ1-2; 11 bases line up with TRBD1. The J segment lost 4 bases and the V segment lost 8 bases, leaving 6 bases of the junction unmatched. Germline assignment: CDR1 SNHLY and CDR2 FYNNEI. The CDR3 has 14 amino acids. The CDR3 sequence: CASARGQGVYGYTF. CDR3 bases: TGTGCCAGCGCCCGGGGACAGGGGGTCTATGGCTACACCTTC. Together with reference TRBV2 and TRBJ1-2, the CDR3 gives the full variable domain: EPEVTQTPSHQVTQMGQEVILRCVPISNHLYFYWYRQILGQKVEFLVSFYNNEISEKSEIFDDQFSVERPDGSNFTLKIRSTKLEDSAMYFCASARGQGVYGYTFGSGTRLTVV.

The genes are TRBV6-5 and TRBJ1-1; TRBD1 matches 7 bases. Germline-derived CDR1 and CDR2 are MNHEY and SVGAGI. The CDR3 runs to 15 residues. Trimming at V came to 2 bases and at J to 5 bases, leaving 8 bases not matched to a gene. DNA of the CDR3: TGTGCCAGCAGTTACGCCGGGACAGCCACGACTGAAGCTTTCTTT. The encoded protein is CASSYAGTATTEAFF.

A few counts support this clone. The chain uses TRBV3-1 (or the pseudogene TRBV3-2) and TRBJ2-7, with 10 nucleotides matching TRBD2. Germline CDR1 LGHDT, CDR2 YNNKEL (reference sequence). V gave up 4 bases and J gave up 0 bases; unmatched junction bases: 6. CDR3 size: 16 residues. The CDR3 protein is CASSRGVAGGSYEQYF. In DNA, the CDR3 is TGTGCCAGCAGCCGGGGGGTAGCGGGAGGCTCCTACGAGCAGTACTTC.

V gene TRBV14 combines with J gene TRBJ1-2; weak D call: TRBD1 (6 bases). V lost 3 bases and J lost 8, with 13 bases in between. The CDR3 covers 13 residues. Germline lookup yields CDR1 SGHDN and CDR2 FVKESK. The CDR3 DNA reads TGTGCCAGCAGCCATCAAGTCCAGGGGGGCTACACCTTC. Amino acid sequence: CASSHQVQGGYTF.

The chain carries TRBV2 and TRBJ1-4; D is unclear. Trimming took 1 base from V and 10 from J, leaving 16 bases between them. Looked up from germline, CDR1 is SNHLY and CDR2 is FYNNEI. The CDR3 consists of 15 residues. This chain's CDR3 is CASSEEWSTFGKLFF. The DNA for the CDR3 is TGTGCCAGCAGTGAAGAGTGGTCCACGTTCGGAAAACTGTTTTTT.

This sequence joins TRBV2 and TRBJ2-1; perhaps TRBD2 as D (5 bases). Trimming removed 7 bases from V and 3 bases from J, with 10 bases in between. This CDR3 has 13 amino acids. Germline V gives CDR1 SNHLY, CDR2 FYNNEI. The CDR3 DNA reads as TGTGCCAGCAATCGGGATGTCTACAATGAGCAGTTCTTC. Amino acids: CASNRDVYNEQFF.

The chain combines TRBV9 with TRBJ1-6; the match to TRBD1 covers 7 bases. The CDR3 runs to 17 residues. Germline V gene data show CDR1 as SGDLS and CDR2 as YYNGEE. V shed 3 bases and J 10 bases; nucleotides not matched to a gene: 16. DNA of the CDR3: TGTGCCAGCAGCGCGTTGAGCTCCGGGGCAGGGGGATCACCCCTCCACTTT. Translation: CASSALSSGAGGSPLHF.

The rearrangement uses TRBV30 and TRBJ2-6; D perhaps matches TRBD1 (5 bases). From germline, CDR1 is GTSNPN and CDR2 SVGIG (reference sequence). This CDR3 comprises 19 residues. V shed 2 bases and J shed 0 bases, with 20 bases lying between them. CDR3 loop: CAWSRPRQLKISGANVLTF. The CDR3 DNA reads as TGTGCCTGGAGTCGACCCCGACAGTTAAAAATCTCTGGGGCCAACGTCCTGACTTTC. Using reference TRBV30 and TRBJ2-6 for the parts outside the CDR3, the full variable domain is SQTIHQWPATLVQPVGSPLSLECTVEGTSNPNLYWYRQAAGRGLQLLFYSVGIGQISSEVPQNLSASRPQDRQFILSSKKLLLSDSGFYLCAWSRPRQLKISGANVLTFGAGSRLTVL.

The rearrangement uses TRBV19 and TRBJ2-1, with 14 bases identical to TRBD2. The junction had 6 bases not matched to a gene; V was cut back by 5 bases and J by 9 bases. In germline, CDR1 is LNHDA, CDR2 SQIVND (reference sequence). CDR3 length: 15 amino acids. CDR3 amino acids: CASSGGLAGDGEQFF. The CDR3 bases are TGTGCCAGTAGTGGGGGACTAGCGGGAGATGGTGAGCAGTTCTTC.

This clone was seen a few times. This chain connects TRBV15 to TRBJ2-3, with TRBD1 as a possible D gene (6 bases). Germline V gives CDR1 LNHNV, CDR2 YYDKDF (reference sequence). V was clipped by 3 bases and J by 8 bases, with 24 bases between them. The CDR3 runs to 17 residues. This CDR3 reads CATSSSWTAVVSGTQYF. CDR3 DNA: TGTGCCACCAGCAGCAGTTGGACAGCCGTTGTGTCTGGTACGCAGTATTTT.

This chain connects TRBV11-2 to TRBJ2-3, with 13 positions matching TRBD2. CDR1 is SGHAT, CDR2 FQNNGV, per germline. CDR3 size: 17 residues. Unmatched junction bases numbered 11, after V lost 5 bases and J lost 6 bases. Written as DNA, the CDR3 is TGTGCCAGCAGCCTCCGGGGAGGACTAGCGGGAGTGGATACGCAGTATTTT. Translated, it gives CASSLRGGLAGVDTQYF. Complete variable domain (other parts from reference TRBV11-2 and TRBJ2-3): EAGVAQSPRYKIIEKRQSVAFWCNPISGHATLYWYQQILGQGPKLLIQFQNNGVVDDSQLPKDRFSAERLKGVDSTLKIQPAKLEDSAVYLCASSLRGGLAGVDTQYFGPGTRLTVL.

The chain carries TRBV19 and TRBJ1-2; D is unresolved. The CDR3 runs 13 residues. The germline V and J ends were trimmed by 3 bases and 4 bases, with 9 bases remaining between them. Germline lookup yields CDR1 LNHDA and CDR2 SQIVND (reference sequence). In DNA form, the CDR3 reads TGTGCCAGTAGTATTCAACAGAGCTATGGCTACACCTTC. Its protein product is CASSIQQSYGYTF.

The chain carries TRBV28 and TRBJ1-3; D remains unclear. Germline-derived CDR1 and CDR2 are MDHEN and SYDVKM. The CDR3 consists of 16 residues. V was cut by 7 bases and J by 0 bases, with 16 bases left in between. Written as DNA, the CDR3 is TGTGCCAGCACCACTACCGCGGCCAGCTCTGGAAACACCATATATTTT. It translates to CASTTTAASSGNTIYF.

V gene TRBV19 combines with J gene TRBJ1-5; D gene unclear. The V and J ends lost 3 bases and 2 bases respectively, with 8 bases between them. This CDR3 region has 14 residues. Germline CDR1 is LNHDA and CDR2 is SQIVND (reference sequence). The CDR3 DNA reads TGTGCCAGTAGTATTTGGGGAGGCAATCAGCCCCAGCATTTT. Its protein product is CASSIWGGNQPQHF.

The chain joins TRBV23-1 to TRBJ2-7, with D possibly TRBD2 on 5 matching bases. TRBV23-1 is an ORF, with its function uncertain. V was clipped by 0 bases and J by 2 bases, with 14 bases between them. CDR3 size: 16 residues. The CDR3 nucleotides read TGCGCCAGCAGTCAATCGTCCCGGGGAAAGGCCTACGAGCAGTACTTC. This translates into CASSQSSRGKAYEQYF.

This clone was seen a handful of times. The chain uses TRBV7-2 and TRBJ2-5, with 13 bases that match TRBD2. Germline V gene data show CDR1 as SGHTA and CDR2 as FQGNSA. V shed 5 bases, J shed 3 bases, and the junction held 3 bases outside the gene matches. The CDR3 is made up of 15 amino acids. The CDR3 protein is CASSRGLAGKETQYF. The CDR3 region has the DNA TGTGCCAGCAGCAGGGGACTAGCGGGAAAAGAGACCCAGTACTTC.